This T cell receptor beta chain was sequenced in a study of T-cell reconstitution after alpha-beta-depleted transplantation in children. In this sample, this clonotype is medium-sized. At one boundary the junction diverges from the germline segment, which might be a read error. The TCRbeta library incorporated unique molecular identifiers. TCRdb reprocessed the PCR reads via MiXCR and lists one record per CDR3 protein. The sample consists of fewer than 20,000 distinct CDR3 sequences, under 6.5% of them appearing once. Germline V gives CDR1 MNHNY, CDR2 SVGAGI (reference sequence). The CDR3 has 14 amino acids.

Here the sequenced sample was PBMCs, taken before TCRalphabeta/CD19-depleted stem cell transplant. The V gene is TRBV6-6, the J gene TRBJ2-7; possible D gene TRBD2, 6 bases. The TCR sequence derives from a boy between 10 and 17 years old with acute lymphoblastic leukemia, due to receive a stem cell transplant. For the CDR3, the DNA is TGTGCCAGCAGTATGAATTCGGGAGCCTACGGGCAGTACTTC. Translation gives CASSMNSGAYGQYF.